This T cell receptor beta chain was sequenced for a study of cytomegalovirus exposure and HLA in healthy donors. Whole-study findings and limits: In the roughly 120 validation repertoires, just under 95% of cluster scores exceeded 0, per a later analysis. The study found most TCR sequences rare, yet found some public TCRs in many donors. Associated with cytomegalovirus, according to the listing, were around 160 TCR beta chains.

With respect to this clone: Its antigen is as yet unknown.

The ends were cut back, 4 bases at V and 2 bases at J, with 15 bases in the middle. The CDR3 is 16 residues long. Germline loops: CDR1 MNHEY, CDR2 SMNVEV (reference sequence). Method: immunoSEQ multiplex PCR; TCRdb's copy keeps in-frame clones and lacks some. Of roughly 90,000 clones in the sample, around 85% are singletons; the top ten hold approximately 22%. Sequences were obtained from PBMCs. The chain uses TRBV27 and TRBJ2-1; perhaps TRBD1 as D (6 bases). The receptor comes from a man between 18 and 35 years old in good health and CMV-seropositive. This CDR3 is CASSSLGAVTYNEQFF. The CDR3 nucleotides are TGTGCCAGCAGTTCCTTGGGGGCGGTGACCTACAATGAGCAGTTCTTC.